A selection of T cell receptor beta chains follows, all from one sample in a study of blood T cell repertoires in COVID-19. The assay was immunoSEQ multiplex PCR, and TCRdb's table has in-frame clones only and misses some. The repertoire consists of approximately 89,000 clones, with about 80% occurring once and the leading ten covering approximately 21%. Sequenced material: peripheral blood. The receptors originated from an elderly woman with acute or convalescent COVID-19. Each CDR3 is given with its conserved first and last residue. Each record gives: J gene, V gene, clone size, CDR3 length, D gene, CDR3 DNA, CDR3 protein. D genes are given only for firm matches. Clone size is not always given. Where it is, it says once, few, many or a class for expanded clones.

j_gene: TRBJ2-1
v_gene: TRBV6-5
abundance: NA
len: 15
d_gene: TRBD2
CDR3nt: TGTGCCAGCAGAACCAGCGGGAACTCCTACAATGAGCAGTTCTTC
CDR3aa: CASRTSGNSYNEQFF

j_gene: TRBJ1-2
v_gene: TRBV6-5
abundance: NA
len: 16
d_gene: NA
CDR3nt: TGTGCCAGCAGTTACACCTCGGGGGGGGGCCTTTATGGCTACACCTTC
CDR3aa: CASSYTSGGGLYGYTF

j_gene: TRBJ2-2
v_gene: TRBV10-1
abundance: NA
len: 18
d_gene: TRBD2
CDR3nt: TGCGCCAGCAGTGATACCGCGGGACTAGCCGCTAACACCGGGGAGCTGTTTTTT
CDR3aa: CASSDTAGLAANTGELFF

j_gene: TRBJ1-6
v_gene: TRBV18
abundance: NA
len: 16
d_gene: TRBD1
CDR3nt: TGTGCCAGCTCACCATCGACAGGGGGCTTAAGTTCACCCCTCCACTTT
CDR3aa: CASSPSTGGLSSPLHF

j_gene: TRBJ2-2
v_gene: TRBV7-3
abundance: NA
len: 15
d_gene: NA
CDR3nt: TGTGCCAGCAGCTTAGGGTTGCGGGACACCGGGGAGCTGTTTTTT
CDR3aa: CASSLGLRDTGELFF

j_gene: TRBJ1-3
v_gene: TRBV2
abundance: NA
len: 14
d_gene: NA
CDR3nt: TGTGCCAGCAGTTTGGGGGGCTCTGGAAACACCATATATTTT
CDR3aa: CASSLGGSGNTIYF

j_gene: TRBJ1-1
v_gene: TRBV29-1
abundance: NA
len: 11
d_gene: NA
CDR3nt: TGCAGCGTTCAGGGGCGGACTGAAGCTTTCTTT
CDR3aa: CSVQGRTEAFF

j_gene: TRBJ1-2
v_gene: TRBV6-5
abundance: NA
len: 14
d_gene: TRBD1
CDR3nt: TGTGCCAGCAGTCCAGGGACAGGACTCTATGGCTACACCTTC
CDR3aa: CASSPGTGLYGYTF

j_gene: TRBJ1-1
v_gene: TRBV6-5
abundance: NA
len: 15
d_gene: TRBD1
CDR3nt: TGTGCCAGCAGTCCCCGGGACAGGGTGAGCACTGAAGCTTTCTTT
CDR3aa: CASSPRDRVSTEAFF

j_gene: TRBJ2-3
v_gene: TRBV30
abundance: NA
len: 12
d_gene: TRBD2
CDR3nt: TGTGCCTGGAGTGACGGGGGGGACACGCAGTATTTT
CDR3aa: CAWSDGGDTQYF

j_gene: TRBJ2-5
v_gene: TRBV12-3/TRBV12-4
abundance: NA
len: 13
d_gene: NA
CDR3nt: TGTGCCAGCAGGGGGGGGGCGCTTGAGACCCAGTACTTC
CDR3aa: CASRGGALETQYF

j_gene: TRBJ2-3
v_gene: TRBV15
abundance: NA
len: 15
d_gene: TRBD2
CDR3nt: TGTGCCACCAGCAGAGCCGGGAGCGGGGCAGATACGCAGTATTTT
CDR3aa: CATSRAGSGADTQYF

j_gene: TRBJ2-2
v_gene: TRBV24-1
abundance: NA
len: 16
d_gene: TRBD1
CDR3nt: TGTGCCACCAGTGACCCCGGACAGGGGGCGGCCGGGGAGCTGTTTTTT
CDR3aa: CATSDPGQGAAGELFF

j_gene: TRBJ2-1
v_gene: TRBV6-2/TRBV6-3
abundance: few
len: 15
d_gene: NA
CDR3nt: TGTGCCAGCAGTTATTCCTCGAGGAGGTACAATGAGCAGTTCTTC
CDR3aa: CASSYSSRRYNEQFF

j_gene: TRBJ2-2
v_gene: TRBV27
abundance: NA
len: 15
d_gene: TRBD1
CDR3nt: TGTGCCAGCAGTTCGGGAAGACAGGGCACCGGGGAGCTGTTTTTT
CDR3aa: CASSSGRQGTGELFF

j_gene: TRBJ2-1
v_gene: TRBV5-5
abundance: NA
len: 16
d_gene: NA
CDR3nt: TGTGCCAGCATATTTACGGCGGGACGGAGCGTTACTGAGCAGTTCTTC
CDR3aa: CASIFTAGRSVTEQFF

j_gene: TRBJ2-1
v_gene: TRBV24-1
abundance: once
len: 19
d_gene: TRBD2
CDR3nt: TGTGCCACCAGTGATTCGGGACTAGCGGGAGGGTCATCCTACAATGAGCAGTTCTTC
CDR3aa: CATSDSGLAGGSSYNEQFF

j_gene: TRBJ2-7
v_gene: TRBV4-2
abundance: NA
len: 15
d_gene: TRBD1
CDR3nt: TGTGCCAGCAGGATAGGGGGCTCGAACTACTACGAGCAGTACTTC
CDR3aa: CASRIGGSNYYEQYF

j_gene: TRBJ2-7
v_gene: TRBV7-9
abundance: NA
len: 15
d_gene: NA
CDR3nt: TGTGCCAGCAGCCACCTGTGGGGGGGCCTAAACGAGCAGTACTTC
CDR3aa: CASSHLWGGLNEQYF

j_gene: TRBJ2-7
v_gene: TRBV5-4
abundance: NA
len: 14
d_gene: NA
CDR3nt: TGTGCCAGCAGCTTGCCTCGGGTAGGGGCCGAGCAGTACTTC
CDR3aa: CASSLPRVGAEQYF